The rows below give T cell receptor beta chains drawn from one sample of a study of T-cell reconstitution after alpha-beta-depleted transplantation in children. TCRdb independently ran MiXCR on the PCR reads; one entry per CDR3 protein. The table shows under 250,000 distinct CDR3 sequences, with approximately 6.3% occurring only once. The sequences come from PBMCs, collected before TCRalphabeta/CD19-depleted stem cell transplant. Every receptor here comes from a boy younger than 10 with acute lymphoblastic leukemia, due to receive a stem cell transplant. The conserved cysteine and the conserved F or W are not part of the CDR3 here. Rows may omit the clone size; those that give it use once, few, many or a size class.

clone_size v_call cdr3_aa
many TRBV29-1 SADLMKTQY
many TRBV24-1 ATSDKGQGTGELF
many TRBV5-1 ASSLVVDSYNEQF
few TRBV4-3 ASKGVRDFGGYT
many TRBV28 ASSRGTASNYGYT
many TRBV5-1 ASSFRTSGDQETQY
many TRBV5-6 ASSYRVGETQY
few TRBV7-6 ASSLFLSSGGPGELF
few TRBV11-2 ASSLTRDSGANVLT
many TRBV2 ASSRSQVGGLATDTQY
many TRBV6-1 ASSHRSAGGPNTGELF
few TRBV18 ASSPPRQGQGRYEQY
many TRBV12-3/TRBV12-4 ASSSQGYGQY
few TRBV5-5 ASSRNSLDTGPGNTIY
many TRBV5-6 ASSSESTDTQY
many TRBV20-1 SASQRGMNTEAF
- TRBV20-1 SAKGPGQPQH
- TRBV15 ATSVDGSGNTIY
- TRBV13 ASSLGSGGAYEQY
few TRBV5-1 ASSLRGENTEAF
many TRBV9 ASSVGGRKKETQY
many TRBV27 ASIFYNEQF
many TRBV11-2 ASSSGTSGFYEQY
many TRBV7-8 ASSLLDSVFNTGELF
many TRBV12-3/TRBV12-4 ASSQPADTQY
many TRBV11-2 ASSLRDRGRSDQETQY
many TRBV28 ASTTGGYEQY
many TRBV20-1 SARDRRNQETQY
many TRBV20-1 SVWASGSYEQY
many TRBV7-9 ASSGQGASYEQY
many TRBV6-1 ASSVSGQNQPQH